The TCR beta chain under discussion was sequenced for a study of response to subunit inactivated influenza vaccine. General study points: T cells newly recruited by each seasonal influenza vaccination are few, the authors suggested.

Germline V gene sequence: CDR1 MDHEN, CDR2 SYDVKM. This CDR3 has 15 amino acids. V lost 7 bases and J 0 bases, leaving 13 bases between the germline ends. TCRdb re-called the RT-PCR reads through MiXCR, storing one row per CDR3 protein. The table has 500,000 to 550,000 distinct CDR3 sequences, more than 7% seen once; the top ten hold about 12%. About this clonotype: Its antigen is not identified.

V usage is TRBV28 and J usage is TRBJ2-1, with D tentatively TRBD2 (5 bases). The sequence derives from a man aged 45 to 70 who received an inactivated influenza vaccine. Sequenced here: PBMCs from blood, sampled about 24 months after vaccination. CDR3 coding DNA: TGTGCCAGCAATTTGAGGGCCCCCTCCTACAATGAGCAGTTCTTC. Translated, it gives CASNLRAPSYNEQFF.